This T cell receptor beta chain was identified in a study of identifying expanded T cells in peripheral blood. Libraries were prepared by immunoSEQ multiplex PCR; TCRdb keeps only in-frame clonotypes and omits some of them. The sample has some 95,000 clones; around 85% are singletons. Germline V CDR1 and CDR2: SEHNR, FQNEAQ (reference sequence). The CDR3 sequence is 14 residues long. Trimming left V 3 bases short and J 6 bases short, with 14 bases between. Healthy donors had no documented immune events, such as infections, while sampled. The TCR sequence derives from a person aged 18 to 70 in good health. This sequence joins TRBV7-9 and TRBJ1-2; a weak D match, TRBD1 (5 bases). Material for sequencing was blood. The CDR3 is CASSFGHPGHGYTF. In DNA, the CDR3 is TGTGCCAGCAGCTTCGGGCACCCAGGGCATGGCTACACCTTC. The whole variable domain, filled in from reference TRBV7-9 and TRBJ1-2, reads DTGVSQNPRHKITKRGQNVTFRCDPISEHNRLYWYRQTLGQGPEFLTYFQNEAQLEKSRLLSDRFSAERPKGSFSTLEIQRTEQGDSAMYLCASSFGHPGHGYTFGSGTRLTVV.